This TCR beta chain emerged from a study of T cell responses to AZD1222 COVID-19 vaccine (dated by TCRdb to the early 2020s). About the full investigation: AZD1222 recipients given second doses at about 4 weeks or at about 12 weeks were pooled, since spike-specific TCR depth and breadth were not found to differ between the two schedules. A total of 233 trial participants underwent TCR sequencing, of whom 200 to 220 had received two doses of AZD1222 and around 25 had received two doses of the MenACWY control vaccine. Trial participants were enrolled by age into 18-55, 56-69 and 70-plus year subgroups, with approximately 150, 30 and 60 TCR-sequenced participants respectively. Study-wide conclusions, independent of this receptor: After two AZD1222 doses, both the breadth and the depth of spike-specific TCRs were significantly higher than at day 0 and than in MenACWY recipients. Conclusions about previously exposed vaccinees are limited because only five to seven AZD1222 recipients were SARS-CoV-2 seropositive at baseline. The 56-69-year group was small, and its depth increase did not reach significance, likely because of low power. The vaccine-associated CD4 TCRs covered the entire spike protein, and the dominant responses fell in regions 160-218 and 743-854. Because no day 14 peak-response samples were available, the repertoires could be characterized only after the peak T cell response. Nearly half of unique spike-specific TCRs reportedly recognized epitopes outside regions mutated in the B.1.351 and B.1.1.7 variants. Participants were mostly white British and included more females than males, and it was suggested by the authors that clonal diversity may have been underestimated.

The time point label for this specimen denotes: baseline before first vaccination. The vaccinee samples were drawn from two UK trials, COV001 and COV002, one of which was a single-blind randomized controlled phase 2/3 trial testing AZD1222 (ChAdOx1 nCoV-19) in healthy adults. For TCRbeta chain sequencing, PBMC samples from trial participants were taken at day 0 and at day 28 after the second dose. A note on this clone: This clone's antigen is unknown. One base away there is no much larger clone; base qualities are not given.

The CDR3 regions of human TCRbeta chains were analyzed by immunosequencing. Per the authors' processing: TCRs in the repertoires were matched against a reference library of SARS-CoV-2-specific TCRs that had been generated with the MIRA antigen-specificity platform. Breadth meant the fraction of unique TCRs that were SARS-CoV-2-associated, whereas depth meant the fraction of total T cells that were SARS-CoV-2-associated. Using the MIRA data, every spike-specific TCR was mapped to the spike region that the TCR reacted to and assigned to either a CD4 or a CD8 class. Log10-transformed breadth and depth values were compared by one-way ANOVA with Sidak's multiple comparisons tests. TCRdb re-hosts the immuneACCESS table, in-frame sequences only. Its copies lack some clones; in the studies checked, an unresolved V gene accounts for under half of them, and the cause for the rest is not known. That table supplies the V and J calls and clone size; D and trimming were determined from the DNA. For this sample the table gives around 180,000 clones, of which around nine tenths were detected only once. Jointly, the top ten make up about 3% of the sample.

V sheds 0 bases and J sheds 9 bases, leaving 16 bases between their ends. CDR1 and CDR2, per the germline V gene, are SGHDT and YYEEEE. The CDR3 numbers 15 residues from cysteine through phenylalanine. The only DNA kept is the CDR3, 45 bases in frame from the first base. The sequence links TRBV5-6 to TRBJ1-5; a confident D gene designation cannot be given. The material sequenced was peripheral blood, taken on day 0 of AZD1222 vaccination. This sequence originates from an adult in good health. Here is the DNA: TGTGCCAGCAGCTTGGCCGGGAGTTTCTCGGGGCCCCAGCATTTT. Translated, this is CASSLAGSFSGPQHF.